A single sample is the source of the 4 T cell receptor beta chains below, sequenced in a study of cytomegalovirus exposure and HLA in healthy donors. The study ran its PCR with 60 Vbeta and 13 Jbeta primers. The repertoire was sequenced with immunoSEQ multiplex PCR; TCRdb's copy has only in-frame clones and lacks some. The sample has 120,000 or so clones, under 85% seen once. The source material was PBMCs. All receptors derive from a human donor in good health.

This chain joins TRBV4-1 and TRBJ2-3; tentatively, D is TRBD1 (5 bases). V dropped 1 base and J dropped 1 base, with 9 bases sitting between them. The CDR3 runs to 15 residues. Germline-derived CDR1 and CDR2 are MGHRA and YSYEKL. CDR3 nucleotides: TGCGCCAGCAGCCAAGGACCAGGGCGCACAGATACGCAGTATTTT. It yields the protein CASSQGPGRTDTQYF.

J is TRBJ2-5 and V is TRBV2; D is unclear. CDR1 and CDR2 from the germline V gene are SNHLY and FYNNEI. The ends were cut back, 5 bases at V and 2 bases at J, with 15 bases in the middle. The CDR3 runs 15 residues. CDR3 residues: CASSPLRGPQETQYF. The CDR3 DNA follows: TGTGCCAGCAGTCCCCTACGCGGTCCGCAAGAGACCCAGTACTTC.

This clone appeared once. The V gene is TRBV15, the J gene TRBJ2-1, with no clear D. The CDR3 has 17 residues. Germline CDR1 reads LNHNV; CDR2 reads YYDKDF (reference sequence). V was pared by 3 bases and J by 0 bases, with 15 bases between. CDR3 DNA sequence: TGTGCCACCAGCAGCCCGGGTAAAATTGGCTCCTACAATGAGCAGTTCTTC. Protein sequence: CATSSPGKIGSYNEQFF.

J is TRBJ2-5 and V is TRBV5-6, with TRBD2 matching 8 bases. CDR3 size: 14 residues. CDR1 is SGHDT, CDR2 YYEEEE, per germline. Trimming removed 4 bases from V and 11 bases from J; junction bases left unmatched: 13. The CDR3 nucleotides read TGTGCCAGCAGCCATTCCGCGGGGGGCGGAGAGCAGTACTTC. The encoded protein is CASSHSAGGGEQYF.